The rows below give T cell receptor beta chains drawn from one sample of a study of shared clonotypes between healthy human individuals. The repertoire was sequenced with immunoSEQ multiplex PCR; TCRdb's copy has only in-frame clones and lacks some. The sample carries 2 million to 2.5 million clones, over 85% recorded once. Input material: naive CD4+ T cells from PBMCs. The receptors stem from a man aged 18 to 35 in good health. Some clones in this sample may be carry-over from other donors' samples. Each CDR3 is given with its conserved first and last residue. D genes are given only for firm matches. Size is omitted from some rows. Given values are once, few, many or a class for expanded clones.

>TRBD1|TRBJ1-2|TRBV18|once
TGTGCCAGCTCACCAAACAAACAGGGGGTGTCTTATGGCTACACCTTC
CASSPNKQGVSYGYTF
>-|TRBJ1-1|TRBV28|-
TGTGCCAGCAGTTTCCCCCCCCCGTCACAGAACACTGAAGCTTTCTTT
CASSFPPPSQNTEAFF
>TRBD1|TRBJ1-2|TRBV18|-
TGTGCCAGCTCACCAGCCTTTGACAGGGGAGGTGGCTACACCTTC
CASSPAFDRGGGYTF
>TRBD2|TRBJ2-7|TRBV10-3|-
TGTGCCATCAGTGAGTCGACGGGGGGAGCCTACGAGCAGTACTTC
CAISESTGGAYEQYF
>TRBD2|TRBJ2-7|TRBV11-2|-
TGTGCCAGCAGCTGGTTAGCGGGACGCGAGCAGTACTTC
CASSWLAGREQYF
>-|TRBJ1-1|TRBV29-1|-
TGCAGCGTTGGAGGGAGGAACACTGAAGCTTTCTTT
CSVGGRNTEAFF
>TRBD2|TRBJ2-1|TRBV7-9|-
TGTGCCAGCAGCTCCTGGACTAGCGGGCCGTACAATGAGCAGTTCTTC
CASSSWTSGPYNEQFF
>-|TRBJ1-5|TRBV6-1|-
TGTGCCAGCGCGGCACTGGGTTCCAATCAGCCCCAGCATTTT
CASAALGSNQPQHF
>TRBD2|TRBJ2-2|TRBV12-5|-
TGTGCTAGTGGTTTGTTTGGGACTAGCGGGAGAAGTAACACCGGGGAGCTGTTTTTT
CASGLFGTSGRSNTGELFF
>TRBD2|TRBJ2-5|TRBV7-2|-
TGTGCCAGCAGCGGAACTAGCGGGAGTGGAGAGACCCAGTACTTC
CASSGTSGSGETQYF
>-|TRBJ2-6|TRBV6-1|-
TGTGCCAGCAGTGGGGGACCGCCCTCTGGGGCCAACGTCCTGACTTTC
CASSGGPPSGANVLTF
>-|TRBJ2-1|TRBV18|-
TGTGCCAGCTCACCACCGGGCTCGAGCTCCTACAATGAGCAGTTCTTC
CASSPPGSSSYNEQFF
>TRBD1|TRBJ2-3|TRBV7-6|few
TGTGCCAGCAGCCTCAGGGGGAGTGAAGATACGCAGTATTTT
CASSLRGSEDTQYF
>-|TRBJ2-5|TRBV18|-
TGTGCCAGCTCACCCCTCGACAGAAGCATCCAAGAGACCCAGTACTTC
CASSPLDRSIQETQYF
>TRBD2|TRBJ2-2|TRBV7-3|-
TGTGCCAGCAGCTCCACCCGGGAGGGGACCGGGGAGCTGTTTTTT
CASSSTREGTGELFF
>-|TRBJ1-4|TRBV10-3|-
TGTGCCATCAGTGAGTGGGGAGCTAATGAAAAACTGTTTTTT
CAISEWGANEKLFF